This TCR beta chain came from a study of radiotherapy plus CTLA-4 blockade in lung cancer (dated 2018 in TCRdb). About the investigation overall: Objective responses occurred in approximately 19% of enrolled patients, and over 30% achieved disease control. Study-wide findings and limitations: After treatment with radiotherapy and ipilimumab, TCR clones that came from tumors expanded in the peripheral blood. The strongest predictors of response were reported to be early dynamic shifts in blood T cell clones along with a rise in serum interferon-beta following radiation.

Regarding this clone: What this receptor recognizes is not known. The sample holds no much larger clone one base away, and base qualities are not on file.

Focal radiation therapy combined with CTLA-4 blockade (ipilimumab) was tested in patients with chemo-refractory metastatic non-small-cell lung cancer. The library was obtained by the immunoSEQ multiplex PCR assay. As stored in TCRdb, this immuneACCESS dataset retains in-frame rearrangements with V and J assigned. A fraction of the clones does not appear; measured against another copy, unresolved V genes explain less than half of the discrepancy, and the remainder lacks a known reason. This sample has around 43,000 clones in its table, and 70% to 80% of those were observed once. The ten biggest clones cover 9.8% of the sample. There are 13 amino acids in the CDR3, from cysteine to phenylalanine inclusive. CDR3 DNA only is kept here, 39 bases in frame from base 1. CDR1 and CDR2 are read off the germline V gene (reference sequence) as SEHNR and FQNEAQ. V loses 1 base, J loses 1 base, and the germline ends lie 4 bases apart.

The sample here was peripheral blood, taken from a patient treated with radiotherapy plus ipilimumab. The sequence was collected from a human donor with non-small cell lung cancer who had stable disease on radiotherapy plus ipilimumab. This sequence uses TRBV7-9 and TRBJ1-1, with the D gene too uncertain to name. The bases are TGTGCCAGCAGCTTAGTACAGAACACTGAAGCTTTCTTT. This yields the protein CASSLVQNTEAFF.